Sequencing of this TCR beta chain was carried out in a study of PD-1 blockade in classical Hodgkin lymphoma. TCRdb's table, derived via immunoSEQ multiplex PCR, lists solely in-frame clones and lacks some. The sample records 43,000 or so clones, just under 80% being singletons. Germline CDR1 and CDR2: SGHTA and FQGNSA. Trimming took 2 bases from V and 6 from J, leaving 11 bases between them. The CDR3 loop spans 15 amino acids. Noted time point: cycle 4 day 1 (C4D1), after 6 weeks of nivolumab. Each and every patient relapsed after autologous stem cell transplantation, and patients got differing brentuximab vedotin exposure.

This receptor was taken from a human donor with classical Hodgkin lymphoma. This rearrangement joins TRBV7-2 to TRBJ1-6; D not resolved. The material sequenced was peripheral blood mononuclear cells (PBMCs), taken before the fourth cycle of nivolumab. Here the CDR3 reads CASSLIGLTNSPLHF. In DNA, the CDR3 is TGTGCCAGCAGCTTAATTGGTCTTACTAATTCACCCCTCCACTTT.